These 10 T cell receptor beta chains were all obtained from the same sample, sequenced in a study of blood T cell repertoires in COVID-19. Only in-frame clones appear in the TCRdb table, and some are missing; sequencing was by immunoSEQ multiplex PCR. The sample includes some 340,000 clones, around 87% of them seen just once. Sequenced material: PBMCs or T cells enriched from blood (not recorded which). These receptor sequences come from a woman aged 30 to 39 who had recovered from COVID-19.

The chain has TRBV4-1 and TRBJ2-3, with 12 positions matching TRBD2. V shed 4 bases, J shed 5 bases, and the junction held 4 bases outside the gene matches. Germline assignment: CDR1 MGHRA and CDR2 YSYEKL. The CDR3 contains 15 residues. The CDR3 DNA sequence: TGCGCCAGCAGCCGGACTAGCGGGGTGCGAGATACGCAGTATTTT. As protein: CASSRTSGVRDTQYF.

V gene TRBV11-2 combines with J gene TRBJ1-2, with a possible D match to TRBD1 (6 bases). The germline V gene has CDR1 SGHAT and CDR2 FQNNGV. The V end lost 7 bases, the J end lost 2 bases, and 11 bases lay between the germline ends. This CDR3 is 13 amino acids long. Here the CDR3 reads CASTSGQNYGYTF. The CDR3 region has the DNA TGTGCCAGCACATCCGGACAGAACTATGGCTACACCTTC.

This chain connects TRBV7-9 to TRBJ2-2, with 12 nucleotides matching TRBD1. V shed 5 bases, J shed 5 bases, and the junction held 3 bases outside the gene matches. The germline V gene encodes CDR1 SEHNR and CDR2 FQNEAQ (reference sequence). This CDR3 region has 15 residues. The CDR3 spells CASSRGQGATGELFF. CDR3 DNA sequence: TGTGCCAGCAGCCGGGGACAGGGGGCTACCGGGGAGCTGTTTTTT.

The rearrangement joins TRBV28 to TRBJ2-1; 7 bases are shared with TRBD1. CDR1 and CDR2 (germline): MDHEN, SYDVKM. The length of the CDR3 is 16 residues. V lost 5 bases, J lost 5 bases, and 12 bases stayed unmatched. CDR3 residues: CASSPPDRPLDNEQFF. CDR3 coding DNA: TGTGCCAGCAGTCCCCCGGACAGGCCTTTAGACAATGAGCAGTTCTTC.

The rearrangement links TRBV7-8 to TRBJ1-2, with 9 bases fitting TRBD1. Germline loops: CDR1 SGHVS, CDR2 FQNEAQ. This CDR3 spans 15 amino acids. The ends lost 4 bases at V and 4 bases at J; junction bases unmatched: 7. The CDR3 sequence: CASSSGDREGYGYTF. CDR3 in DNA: TGTGCCAGCAGCTCCGGGGACAGGGAAGGCTATGGCTACACCTTC.

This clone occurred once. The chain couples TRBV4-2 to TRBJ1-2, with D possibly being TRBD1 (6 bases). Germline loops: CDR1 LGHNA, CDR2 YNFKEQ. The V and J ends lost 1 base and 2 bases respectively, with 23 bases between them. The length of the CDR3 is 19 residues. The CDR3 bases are TGTGCCAGCAGCCAAGTCTCCGCGCCAGGGGTCTACTCGAACTATGGCTACACCTTC. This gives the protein CASSQVSAPGVYSNYGYTF.

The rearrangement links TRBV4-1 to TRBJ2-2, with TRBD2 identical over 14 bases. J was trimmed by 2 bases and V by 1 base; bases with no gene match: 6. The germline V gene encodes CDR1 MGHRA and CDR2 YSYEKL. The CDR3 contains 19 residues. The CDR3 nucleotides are TGCGCCAGCAGCCAAGGCCTGGGACTAGCGGGGGTTAACACCGGGGAGCTGTTTTTT. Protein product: CASSQGLGLAGVNTGELFF.

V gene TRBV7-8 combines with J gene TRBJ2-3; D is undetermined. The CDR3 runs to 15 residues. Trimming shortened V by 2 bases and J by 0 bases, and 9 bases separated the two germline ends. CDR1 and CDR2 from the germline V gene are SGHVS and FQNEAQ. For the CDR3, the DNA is TGTGCCAGCAGCTTATTTAGCCGTAGCACAGATACGCAGTATTTT. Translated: CASSLFSRSTDTQYF.

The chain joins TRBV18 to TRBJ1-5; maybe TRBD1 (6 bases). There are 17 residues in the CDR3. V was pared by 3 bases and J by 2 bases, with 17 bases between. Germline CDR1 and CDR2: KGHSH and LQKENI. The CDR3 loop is CASSPGVGGSGNQPQHF. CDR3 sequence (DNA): TGTGCCAGCTCACCGGGGGTAGGGGGAAGTGGCAATCAGCCCCAGCATTTT.

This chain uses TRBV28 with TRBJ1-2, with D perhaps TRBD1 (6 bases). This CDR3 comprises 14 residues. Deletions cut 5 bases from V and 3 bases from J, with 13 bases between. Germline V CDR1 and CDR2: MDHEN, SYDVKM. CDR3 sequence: CASSPGTIDYGYTF. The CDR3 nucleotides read TGTGCCAGCAGTCCCGGGACAATTGACTATGGCTACACCTTC.